This passage covers 16 T cell receptor beta chains from one sample sequenced in a study of cytomegalovirus exposure and HLA in healthy donors. PCR involved 60 Vbeta and 13 Jbeta primers. Profiled with immunoSEQ multiplex PCR; TCRdb holds only in-frame clones, not every one. This sample has about 170,000 clones, with approximately 80% found just once. Sequenced material: PBMCs. The receptors were sampled from a male donor in good health and CMV-seronegative.

The V call is TRBV13, the J call TRBJ2-7; 9 bases line up with TRBD1. This CDR3 comprises 15 residues. The germline V gene has CDR1 PRHDT and CDR2 FYEKMQ (reference sequence). The V segment lost 2 bases and the J segment 4 bases; nucleotides outside the gene matches: 6. The CDR3 DNA reads as TGTGCCAGCAGCTTAAACAGGGGGCGATCATACGAGCAGTACTTC. It is translated as CASSLNRGRSYEQYF.

The chain is built from TRBV5-6 and TRBJ2-7, with TRBD1 matching over 7 bases. This CDR3 has 14 amino acids. The germline CDR1 and CDR2 sequences are SGHDT and YYEEEE. Germline trimming cut 0 bases from V and 5 bases from J; bases unmatched to any gene: 5. CDR3 residues: CASSLGVTGNEQYF. The DNA for the CDR3 is TGTGCCAGCAGCTTGGGTGTGACAGGGAACGAGCAGTACTTC.

The chain links TRBV4-3 to TRBJ1-2, with TRBD1 as a possible D gene (5 bases). CDR1 is LGHNA, CDR2 YSLEER, per germline. V gave up 0 bases and J gave up 5 bases, with 16 bases separating them. The CDR3 sequence is 16 residues long. In nucleotides, the CDR3 is TGCGCCAGCAGCCAAGATATCCAGGGTCTAATATATGGCTACACCTTC. This gives the protein CASSQDIQGLIYGYTF.

The chain recombines TRBV4-2 with TRBJ2-2; 7 nucleotides line up with TRBD2. Per the germline V gene, CDR1 is LGHNA and CDR2 is YNFKEQ. The CDR3 runs 15 residues. V gave up 0 bases and J gave up 3 bases; unmatched junction bases: 1. In nucleotides, the CDR3 is TGTGCCAGCAGCCAAGAGGCGGGAGACACCGGGGAGCTGTTTTTT. Encoded protein: CASSQEAGDTGELFF.

The rearrangement uses TRBV28 and TRBJ2-3, with a possible D match to TRBD2 (6 bases). Germline V gene sequence: CDR1 MDHEN, CDR2 SYDVKM. Trimming took off 6 bases at V and 2 bases at J, with 15 bases between the two ends. This CDR3 contains 15 residues. The CDR3 nucleotides read TGTGCCAGCAGCAAAGGGAGGTTTGTCACAGATACGCAGTATTTT. Translation: CASSKGRFVTDTQYF.

The genes are TRBV2 and TRBJ2-2, with 9 bases fitting TRBD2. The CDR3 is 16 residues long. J gave up 1 base and V 10 bases, and 10 bases lay outside the gene matches. CDR1 is SNHLY, CDR2 FYNNEI, per germline. CDR3 in DNA: TGTGCCACCCCTGGGCTAGCGGGGAGGAACACCGGGGAGCTGTTTTTT. Encoded protein: CATPGLAGRNTGELFF.

The DNA of the CDR3 is TGTGCCAGCAGTGAAGGCCGAGAGCCCCAGCATTTT. This codes for CASSEGREPQHF. V is TRBV6-1 and J is TRBJ1-5, with D unresolved. Per the germline V gene, CDR1 is MNHNS and CDR2 is SASEGT. V was clipped by 1 base and J by 8 bases, with 6 bases between them. The CDR3 runs to 12 residues.

The chain couples TRBV9 to TRBJ2-2, with D hard to call. The CDR3 is made up of 14 amino acids. Germline V CDR1 and CDR2: SGDLS, YYNGEE. V was trimmed by 4 bases and J by 0 bases, leaving 7 bases between them. Here the CDR3 reads CASSSSTNTGELFF. In nucleotides, the CDR3 is TGTGCCAGCAGCTCGAGCACGAACACCGGGGAGCTGTTTTTT.

The J gene is TRBJ2-3, the V gene TRBV28, with 13 nucleotides matching TRBD2. J gave up 3 bases and V 6 bases, and 3 bases lay outside the gene matches. CDR1 and CDR2 (germline): MDHEN, SYDVKM. The CDR3 is made up of 15 amino acids. This CDR3 is CASSWTSGSTDTQYF. Here the CDR3 DNA reads TGTGCCAGCAGCTGGACTAGCGGGAGTACAGATACGCAGTATTTT.

The V call is TRBV5-4, the J call TRBJ1-1; TRBD1 agrees at 9 bases. The CDR3 has 15 amino acids. Per germline, CDR1 SGHNT and CDR2 YYREEE (reference sequence). The V gene end was trimmed by 4 bases and the J gene end by 1 base; junction bases not matched to a gene: 5. The CDR3 reads CASSPQDRGNTEAFF. In DNA, the CDR3 is TGTGCCAGCAGCCCTCAGGACAGGGGGAACACTGAAGCTTTCTTT.

This clone was found once. The genes are TRBV5-1 and TRBJ2-5, with TRBD1 identical over 7 bases. The CDR3 has 14 residues. The V gene's germline CDR1 is SGHRS and CDR2 YFSETQ. Losses at the gene ends were 4 bases for V and 0 bases for J; bases not matched to a gene: 3. DNA for the CDR3: TGCGCCAGCAGCCAGGGGGACAACCAAGAGACCCAGTACTTC. It yields the protein CASSQGDNQETQYF. Full variable domain (rest looked up from reference TRBV5-1 and TRBJ2-5): KAGVTQTPRYLIKTRGQQVTLSCSPISGHRSVSWYQQTPGQGLQFLFEYFSETQRNKGNFPGRFSGRQFSNSRSEMNVSTLELGDSALYLCASSQGDNQETQYFGPGTRLLVL.

This rearrangement joins TRBV6-5 to TRBJ2-1, with a tentative D call TRBD2 (5 bases). The CDR3 covers 15 residues. V was cut by 6 bases and J by 5 bases, with 17 bases left in between. Germline CDR1 and CDR2: MNHEY and SVGAGI. CDR3 nucleotide sequence: TGTGCCAGCAGGAAGGGTGGGAGCGGACACAATGAGCAGTTCTTC. It encodes CASRKGGSGHNEQFF.

The genes are TRBV5-1 and TRBJ1-1; 7 bases agree with TRBD1. The CDR3 loop spans 16 amino acids. Germline V CDR1 and CDR2: SGHRS, YFSETQ. The trim removed 4 bases at V and 1 base at J, leaving 10 bases unmatched. The CDR3 is CASSPRGGGPNTEAFF. CDR3 DNA sequence: TGCGCCAGCAGCCCACGTGGAGGGGGCCCGAACACTGAAGCTTTCTTT.

The chain has TRBV19 and TRBJ2-7, with 8 bases identical to TRBD2. Losses at the gene ends were 3 bases for V and 0 bases for J; bases not matched to a gene: 1. CDR3 length equals 14 residues. Germline-derived CDR1 and CDR2 are LNHDA and SQIVND (reference sequence). The DNA for the CDR3 is TGTGCCAGTAGTATTACTAGCGGCTCCTACGAGCAGTACTTC. Translation gives CASSITSGSYEQYF.

This chain connects TRBV5-4 to TRBJ2-1; D is undetermined. The CDR3 has 13 residues. CDR1 and CDR2 from the germline V gene are SGHNT and YYREEE (reference sequence). V shed 0 bases and J shed 6 bases, with 7 bases lying between them. The CDR3 nucleotides are TGTGCCAGCAGCTTGGGCGGATTCAATGAGCAGTTCTTC. Protein: CASSLGGFNEQFF.

The table lists this clone with a count of one. The V call is TRBV6-1, the J call TRBJ2-3; a possible D gene is TRBD2 (6 bases). Per germline, CDR1 MNHNS and CDR2 SASEGT. The CDR3 spans 14 residues. The germline V and J ends were trimmed by 4 bases and 2 bases, with 10 bases remaining between them. Here the CDR3 reads CASSAGDFTDTQYF. DNA for the CDR3: TGTGCCAGCAGTGCTGGGGACTTCACAGATACGCAGTATTTT.